The clone carrying this T cell receptor (beta chain) was observed a single time. Its antigen is not identified. 13 Jbeta primers and 60 Vbeta primers were used for the PCR. Generated by immunoSEQ multiplex PCR, the TCRdb table keeps only in-frame clones and is missing some. The sample holds 180,000 or so clones, around 62% seen once. The CDR3 is 13 amino acids. Trimming removed 2 bases at V and 5 bases at J, with 10 bases between. Germline values: CDR1 MNHNS, CDR2 SASEGT. These data belong to a study of cytomegalovirus exposure and HLA in healthy donors. Study-wide results and limits: Cytomegalovirus status, reportedly, was diagnosed with high specificity and sensitivity by the classifier. Several of the most significant clusters appeared, in a later analysis, to be linked to common viral pathogens. The analysis excluded some indistinguishable V segments, including TRBV6-2 and TRBV6-3.

The sequenced material came from PBMCs. J is TRBJ2-7 and V is TRBV6-1; maybe TRBD2 (5 bases). The TCR sequence derives from a man in his forties in good health and CMV-seronegative. The DNA for the CDR3 is TGTGCCAGCAGTGAAATTGAGGGAGACGAGCAGTACTTC. Its translation is CASSEIEGDEQYF.